This TCR beta chain was documented in a study of metastatic and nonmetastatic thyroid tumors. No treatment of any kind had been given to any patient before thyroid surgery. V was cut by 2 bases and J by 6 bases, with 11 bases left in between. The CDR3 has 13 amino acids. Germline loops: CDR1 DFQATT, CDR2 SNEGSKA (reference sequence). Original handling: The study took CDR3 differences across clinicopathological groups and made a distant-metastasis classifier for papillary thyroid cancer from them. TCRdb re-called clones from the PCR reads using MiXCR. What appears here as the V and J calls and clone size reflects TCRdb's work, not the paper's. The sample lists thousands of clones; 30% were seen once.

Material for sequencing was adjacent normal tissue. This clonotype was sampled from a female donor with papillary thyroid cancer or a benign thyroid nodule (not recorded which). Some clones in this sample may be carry-over from other donors' samples. The chain couples TRBV20-1 to TRBJ2-1; D is ambiguous. The CDR3 sequence is CSARIPSTNEQFF. The CDR3 DNA follows: TGCAGTGCTAGAATCCCCAGCACCAATGAGCAGTTCTTC.